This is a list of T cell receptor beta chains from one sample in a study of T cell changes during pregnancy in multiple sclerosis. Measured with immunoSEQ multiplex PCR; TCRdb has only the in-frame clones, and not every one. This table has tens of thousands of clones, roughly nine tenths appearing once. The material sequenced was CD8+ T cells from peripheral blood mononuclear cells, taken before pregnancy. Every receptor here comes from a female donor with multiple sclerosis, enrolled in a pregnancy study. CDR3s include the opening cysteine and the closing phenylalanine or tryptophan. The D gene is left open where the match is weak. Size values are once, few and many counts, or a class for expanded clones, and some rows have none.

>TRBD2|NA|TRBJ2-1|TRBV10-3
CAVSGGDTYNEQFF
TGTGCCGTTAGCGGGGGCGACACATACAATGAGCAGTTCTTC
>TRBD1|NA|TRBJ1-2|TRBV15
CATSPGTVNYGYTF
TGTGCCACCAGCCCCGGGACAGTTAACTATGGCTACACCTTC
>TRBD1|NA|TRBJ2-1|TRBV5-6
CASSTGGWEQFF
TGTGCCAGCAGCACAGGGGGATGGGAGCAGTTCTTC
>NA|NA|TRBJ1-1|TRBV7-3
CASRGRTENTEAFF
TGTGCCAGCAGAGGCCGGACAGAGAACACTGAAGCTTTCTTT
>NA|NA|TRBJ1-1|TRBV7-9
CASSRTLEKAFF
TGTGCCAGCAGCCGCACACTAGAAAAAGCTTTCTTT
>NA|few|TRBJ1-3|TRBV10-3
CATLLGNTIYF
TGTGCCACCTTACTAGGAAACACCATATATTTT
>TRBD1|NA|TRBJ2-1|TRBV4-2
CASSQSRGGVYNEQFF
TGTGCCAGCAGCCAGAGTCGAGGGGGCGTCTACAATGAGCAGTTCTTC
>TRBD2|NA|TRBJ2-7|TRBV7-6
CASSLNGGIPYEQYF
TGTGCCAGCAGTCTGAACGGGGGGATCCCCTACGAGCAGTACTTC
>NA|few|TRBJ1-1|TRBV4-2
CASSQSTEAFF
TGTGCCAGCAGCCAGAGCACTGAAGCTTTCTTT
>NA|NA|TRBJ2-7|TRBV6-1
CASSWDGGGEQYF
TGTGCCAGCAGTTGGGACGGGGGTGGCGAGCAGTACTTC
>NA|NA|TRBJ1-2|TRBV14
CASSEGHYYGYTF
TGTGCCAGCAGCGAGGGACACTACTATGGCTACACCTTC
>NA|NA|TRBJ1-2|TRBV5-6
CASRLQGRNGYTF
TGTGCCAGCAGATTACAAGGGAGGAATGGCTACACCTTC
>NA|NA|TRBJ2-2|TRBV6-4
CASSEGGAPGELFF
TGTGCCAGCAGTGAAGGGGGGGCTCCCGGGGAGCTGTTTTTT
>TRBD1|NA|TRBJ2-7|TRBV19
CASSIGTGGIYEQYF
TGTGCCAGTAGTATTGGGACAGGGGGTATCTACGAGCAGTACTTC
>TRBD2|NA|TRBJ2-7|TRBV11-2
CASSVGAGGFSYEQYF
TGTGCCAGCAGCGTGGGGGCGGGGGGCTTCTCCTACGAGCAGTACTTC
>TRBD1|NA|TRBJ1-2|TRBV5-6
CASSGGTGLYGYTF
TGTGCCAGCAGCGGCGGGACAGGGCTTTATGGCTACACCTTC
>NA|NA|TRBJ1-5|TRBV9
CASSVDTGSNQPQHF
TGTGCCAGCAGCGTGGATACAGGGAGCAATCAGCCCCAGCATTTT
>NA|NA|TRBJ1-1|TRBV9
CASSVAGQGSAEAFF
TGTGCCAGCAGCGTAGCAGGCCAGGGAAGTGCTGAAGCTTTCTTT
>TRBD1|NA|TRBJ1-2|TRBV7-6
CASSFDRGDGYTF
TGTGCCAGCAGCTTCGACAGGGGAGATGGCTACACCTTC
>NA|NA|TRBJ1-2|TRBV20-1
CSARGPIF
TGCAGTGCTAGGGGGCCCATCTTC
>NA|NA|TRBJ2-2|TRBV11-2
CASSLVPGELFF
TGTGCCAGCAGCTTAGTGCCAGGGGAGCTGTTTTTT
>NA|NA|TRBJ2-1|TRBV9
CASSVEQTHPEQFF
TGTGCCAGCAGCGTAGAACAAACGCATCCCGAGCAGTTCTTC
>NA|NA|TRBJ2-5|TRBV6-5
CASTGLTQYF
TGTGCCAGCACTGGACTGACCCAGTACTTC
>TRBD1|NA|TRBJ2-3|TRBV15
CATSRDRTGGVEDTQYF
TGTGCCACCAGCAGAGATCGGACAGGGGGCGTGGAAGATACGCAGTATTTT
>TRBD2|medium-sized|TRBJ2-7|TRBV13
CASSERTSGGRSSYEQYF
TGTGCCAGCAGCGAAAGGACTAGCGGGGGCCGTTCCTCCTACGAGCAGTACTTC
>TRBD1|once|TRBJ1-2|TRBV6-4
CASSENGQGAYYGYTF
TGTGCCAGCAGTGAAAATGGACAGGGGGCTTACTATGGCTACACCTTC
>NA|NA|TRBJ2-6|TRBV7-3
CASSSDSSGANVLTF
TGTGCCAGCAGCTCCGACAGCTCTGGGGCCAACGTCCTGACTTTC
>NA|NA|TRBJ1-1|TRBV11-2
CASSLGAGGRSEAFF
TGTGCCAGCAGCTTAGGTGCTGGAGGGAGATCTGAAGCTTTCTTT
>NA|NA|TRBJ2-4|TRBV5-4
CASSQRTGKDNIQYF
TGTGCCAGCAGCCAGAGAACGGGGAAAGATAACATTCAGTACTTC
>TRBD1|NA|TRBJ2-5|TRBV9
CASSEGRQGQETQYF
TGTGCCAGCAGCGAGGGGCGACAGGGACAAGAGACCCAGTACTTC
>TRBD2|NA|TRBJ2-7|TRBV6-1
CASSEGSGGAFEQYF
TGTGCCAGCAGTGAGGGGAGCGGGGGGGCTTTCGAGCAGTACTTC
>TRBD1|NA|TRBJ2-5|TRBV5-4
CASSLLPGQGDETQYF
TGTGCCAGCAGCTTACTGCCGGGACAGGGTGACGAGACCCAGTACTTC
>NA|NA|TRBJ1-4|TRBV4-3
CASSQGATNEKLFF
TGCGCCAGCAGCCAAGGAGCAACTAATGAAAAACTGTTTTTT
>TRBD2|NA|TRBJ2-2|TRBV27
CASRPGLAGGELFF
TGTGCCAGCAGGCCGGGACTAGCGGGCGGGGAGCTGTTTTTT
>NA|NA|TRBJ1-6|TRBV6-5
CASSYSPNGNSPLHF
TGTGCCAGCAGTTACTCACCGAACGGGAATTCACCCCTCCACTTT
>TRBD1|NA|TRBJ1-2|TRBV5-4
CASSTDRYNGYTF
TGTGCCAGCAGCACGGACAGGTACAATGGCTACACCTTC
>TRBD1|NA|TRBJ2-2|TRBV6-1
CASSESSYVTHRGTGEDTGELFF
TGTGCCAGCAGTGAAAGTTCATACGTCACTCACCGAGGGACAGGGGAGGACACCGGGGAGCTGTTTTTT
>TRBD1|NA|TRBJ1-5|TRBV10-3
CAISTDRVGGNQPQHF
TGTGCCATCAGCACCGACAGGGTCGGGGGCAATCAGCCCCAGCATTTT
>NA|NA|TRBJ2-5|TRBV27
CASSWGLQETQYF
TGTGCCAGCAGTTGGGGCCTCCAAGAGACCCAGTACTTC